This T cell receptor beta chain was retrieved from a study of cytomegalovirus exposure and HLA in healthy donors. Turning to this clone: The antigen is undetermined.

Study-wide findings and caveats: Owing to their indistinguishability, certain V segments, notably TRBV6-2 and TRBV6-3, were excluded.

The study ran its PCR with 60 Vbeta and 13 Jbeta primers. Profiled with immunoSEQ multiplex PCR; TCRdb holds only in-frame clones, not every one. In the table there are tens of thousands of clones, 81% of which are singletons. The ends lost 4 bases at V and 1 base at J; junction bases unmatched: 9. CDR1 SGHVS and CDR2 FQNEAQ come from the germline V gene. The CDR3 spans 16 residues. Donors in the study were healthy people who gave bone marrow. The receptor's source is a man aged 45-60 years in good health and CMV-seronegative. The chain recombines TRBV7-8 with TRBJ2-7; 8 bases align to TRBD1. Material: PBMCs. The CDR3 loop is CASSSGQVLESYEQYF. The DNA of the CDR3 is TGTGCCAGCAGCTCGGGACAGGTACTCGAGTCCTACGAGCAGTACTTC. The entire variable domain, with the rest obtained from reference TRBV7-8 and TRBJ2-7, is as follows: GAGVSQSPRYKVAKRGQDVALRCDPISGHVSLFWYQQALGQGPEFLTYFQNEAQLDKSGLPSDRFFAERPEGSVSTLKIQRTQQEDSAVYLCASSSGQVLESYEQYFGPGTRLTVT.